The 8 T cell receptor beta chains below were found in one sample sequenced in a study of molecular identifiers for immune sequencing clone quantification. One entry per CDR3 protein results from TCRdb running MiXCR on the PCR reads. The sample holds approximately 550,000 distinct CDR3 sequences, 20% to 25% seen once. Sequenced sample: naive CD8+ T cells from blood, with Jurkat cell RNA spiked in. This sample's subset: FACS-sorted CD8+CD4-CCR7+CD45RA+ naive T cells. These TCRs come from a human donor in good health. Some libraries in this study had Jurkat cell RNA spiked in.

The rearrangement joins TRBV19 to TRBJ2-5, with a possible D match to TRBD1 (5 bases). The CDR3 loop spans 18 amino acids. The germline V gene has CDR1 LNHDA and CDR2 SQIVND (reference sequence). V lost 3 bases and J lost 5, with 25 bases in between. CDR3 region: CASSISTGPLPVGETQYF. For the CDR3, the DNA is TGTGCCAGTAGTATTTCTACAGGACCCCTTCCGGTTGGGGAGACCCAGTACTTC. Full variable domain (remainder filled in from reference TRBV19 and TRBJ2-5): DGGITQSPKYLFRKEGQNVTLSCEQNLNHDAMYWYRQDPGQGLRLIYYSQIVNDFQKGDIAEGYSVSREKKESFPLTVTSAQKNPTAFYLCASSISTGPLPVGETQYFGPGTRLLVL.

This clonotype was recorded at least ten times. The chain is built from TRBV7-9 and TRBJ2-5, with D possibly TRBD2 on 5 matching bases. Per germline, CDR1 SEHNR and CDR2 FQNEAQ (reference sequence). The length of the CDR3 is 16 residues. Trimming removed 4 bases from V and 4 bases from J, with 19 bases in between. CDR3 bases: TGTGCCAGCAGCTGGACCCGGGATACTTCCCCAGAGACCCAGTACTTC. Translation: CASSWTRDTSPETQYF.

This clonotype was found a few times. V gene TRBV5-6 combines with J gene TRBJ2-5; 8 bases agree with TRBD1. Per germline, CDR1 SGHDT and CDR2 YYEEEE. Trimming at V came to 0 bases and at J to 1 base, leaving 5 bases not matched to a gene. The CDR3 runs to 16 residues. CDR3 nucleotides: TGTGCCAGCAGCTTGGTGGACAGGGTATCCCAAGAGACCCAGTACTTC. Its protein is CASSLVDRVSQETQYF.

Many counts were recorded for this clonotype. The CDR3 coding sequence is TGTGCCAGCAGTGCCCCGGTGGGACAGGCGAACACCGGGGAGCTGTTTTTT. Its protein is CASSAPVGQANTGELFF. V is TRBV7-9 and J is TRBJ2-2; 8 positions agree with TRBD1. The CDR3 covers 17 residues. The trim removed 6 bases at V and 0 bases at J, leaving 9 bases unmatched. CDR1 is SEHNR, CDR2 FQNEAQ, per germline (reference sequence).

As concerns this clonotype: Possible read error: a much larger clone is one base away. This chain links TRBV12-3 or TRBV12-4 with TRBJ1-2; 8 bases map to TRBD1. The CDR3 spans 15 residues. The CDR3 DNA reads as TGTGCCAGCAGTTCAACCTTGACAGGGGCCTATGGCAACACCTTC. Translated: CASSSTLTGAYGNTF.

The chain couples TRBV30 to TRBJ1-5; TRBD1 matches at 7 bases. Trimming took 5 bases from V and 0 from J; bases not matched to a gene: 7. Germline CDR1 is GTSNPN and CDR2 is SVGIG (reference sequence). The CDR3 runs 15 residues. The CDR3 sequence is CAWQTGTDSNQPQHF. The CDR3 DNA sequence: TGTGCCTGGCAGACAGGGACAGATAGCAATCAGCCCCAGCATTTT.

Notes on this clonotype: This clone may be a read error of a much larger clone one base away. The chain combines TRBV7-9 with TRBJ2-3; 12 nucleotides align to TRBD2. Trimming took 2 bases from V and 0 from J; bases not matched to a gene: 18. Germline CDR1 reads SEHNR; CDR2 reads FQNEAQ (reference sequence). The CDR3 is 22 residues long. The CDR3 is CASSLPPLALAGGATSTDTQYF. CDR3 nucleotides: TGTGCCAGCAGCTTACCGCCCCTAGCCCTAGCGGGAGGGGCAACTAGCACAGATACGCAGTATTTT.

Of note for this clonotype: This clone may be a read error of a much larger clone one base away. CDR3 residues: CASSPGLLKQETQYF. CDR3 DNA sequence: TGTGCCAGCAGCCCCGGCCTCTTAAAACAAGAGACCCAGTACTTC. V is TRBV12-3 or TRBV12-4 and J is TRBJ2-5; unclear D gene. The V and J ends lost 6 bases and 2 bases respectively, with 16 bases between them. The CDR3 sequence is 15 residues long.